Sequencing of this T cell receptor beta chain was carried out in a study of T cells in Graves' hyperthyroidism and ophthalmopathy. Patients showing uncontrolled infection, other autoimmune disease, pregnancy or lactation were ineligible. The source of the PBMCs was 8 to 10 ml of fresh peripheral blood. RNA transcripts were the template for amplifying TCR beta CDR3 regions. Using the HTBI primer set, a first-round RT-PCR was run on the TCR CDR3. Each CDR3 protein gets one entry after TCRdb re-called the multiplex PCR reads with MiXCR. The table includes around 620,000 distinct CDR3 sequences, 14% detected once. This CDR3 spans 14 amino acids. The V end was cut by 3 bases, the J end by 7 bases, with 13 bases between. Points from the study as a whole: Most expanded thyroid clonotypes above 0.001 recurred in blood. Ophthalmopathy was predicted by the model a median of about 6.7 months ahead of onset.

Ten or more counts support this clonotype. Antigen specificity is unknown. This TCR was recovered from a woman under 30 with Graves' ophthalmopathy. The sequenced sample was blood. The chain links TRBV12-3 or TRBV12-4 to TRBJ2-1; D is perhaps TRBD1 (5 bases). In nucleotides, the CDR3 is TGTGCCAGCAGTTTGGGCAGGGCAGGGAATGAGCAGTTCTTC. Translated: CASSLGRAGNEQFF.